This T cell receptor (beta chain) was sequenced during a study of Ad26.COV2.S vaccination and SARS-CoV-2 variants. The germline CDR1 and CDR2 sequences are MNHEY and SMNVEV (reference sequence). V gave up 10 bases and J gave up 9 bases; unmatched junction bases: 7. There are 13 residues in the CDR3. Regarding treatment: some 19 received Ad26.COV2.S at low or high dose, single or two shots; about 5 received placebo; per-sample allocation not given. On day 63 after the first injection, vaccine and placebo recipients gave samples. Donation came from an adult in Boston who was aged 18-55 years. It was Wuhan-strain SARS-CoV-2 spike that the Ad26 vaccine vector expressed. Measured with immunoSEQ multiplex PCR; TCRdb has only the in-frame clones, and not every one. The table shows roughly 700,000 clones, with more than 80% occurring only once.

This TCR was recovered from a person between 18 and 65 years old who received the Ad26.COV2.S COVID-19 vaccine or a placebo. The input for sequencing was peripheral blood, taken in a trial of Ad26.COV2.S vaccine versus placebo. The chain is built from TRBV27 and TRBJ2-5, with TRBD2 matching over 14 bases. For the CDR3, the DNA is TGTGCCACCGGACTAGCGGGAGGCCGGGCCCAGTACTTC. As protein: CATGLAGGRAQYF.